The clone carrying this T cell receptor (beta chain) turned up a few times. The sample comes from a study of T-cell memory formation after mild COVID-19. TCRdb fed the 5' RACE reads into MiXCR, producing one record per CDR3 protein. Of 200,000 to 250,000 distinct CDR3 sequences listed, roughly 10% are singletons. The CDR3 extends over 13 amino acids. V lost 3 bases and J lost 6, with 7 bases in between. Germline assignment: CDR1 SGHRS and CDR2 YFSETQ. This sequence joins TRBV5-1 and TRBJ1-6; D remains ambiguous. The TCR comes from a man aged 18 to 29 who had mild COVID-19 (a few samples of this study predate the infection). Cell type and time point are not known. The sample was PBMCs or a T cell subset sorted from them (not recorded which). The CDR3 region is CASSSEINSPLHF. CDR3 nucleotides: TGCGCCAGCAGCTCTGAAATTAATTCACCCCTCCACTTT.